This paragraph covers one T cell receptor (beta chain) sequence. The sample belongs to a study of T cell changes during pregnancy in multiple sclerosis. Germline values: CDR1 SGHTA, CDR2 FQGTGA. CDR3 size: 14 residues. V gave up 5 bases and J gave up 5 bases, with 12 bases separating them. TCRdb's copy holds only in-frame clones and misses some; the assay was immunoSEQ multiplex PCR. The table includes tens of thousands of clones, under 95% detected once. The source of this sequence is a female donor with multiple sclerosis, enrolled in a pregnancy study. The chain combines TRBV7-3 with TRBJ2-2; a weak D match, TRBD2 (5 bases). Sequencing was performed on CD4+ T cells from peripheral blood mononuclear cells, taken before pregnancy. CDR3 sequence reads: CASSPGVSTGELFF. The CDR3, as DNA: TGTGCCAGCAGCCCCGGGGTTTCTACCGGGGAGCTGTTTTTT.